A single sample is the source of the 15 T cell receptor beta chains below, sequenced in a study of T cells in Graves' hyperthyroidism and ophthalmopathy. What was amplified from RNA transcripts were TCR beta CDR3 regions. First-round RT-PCR of the TCR CDR3 relied on the HTBI primer set. Using its own MiXCR run on the multiplex PCR reads, TCRdb lists one record per CDR3 protein. The table has around 720,000 distinct CDR3 sequences, roughly a third seen once. The source material was blood. The source of these receptors is a woman in her thirties or forties with Graves' hyperthyroidism.

This clonotype was seen at least ten times. The gene calls are TRBV7-6 and TRBJ1-1, with a weak D call TRBD1 (6 bases). CDR3 size: 14 residues. Trimming pared 5 bases from V and 2 bases from J, leaving 12 bases between. The V gene's germline CDR1 is SGHVS and CDR2 FNYEAQ. This chain's CDR3 is CASSVGHQNTEAFF. DNA for the CDR3: TGTGCCAGCAGCGTGGGACACCAAAACACTGAAGCTTTCTTT.

On this clonotype itself: This CDR3 is missing its conserved last phenylalanine or tryptophan, likely due to a read error. Because the CDR3's place on the DNA is in doubt, the DNA is left out and the CDR3 is given as listed by TCRdb. V and J are TRBV20-1 and TRBJ2-5; the table's D call of TRBD1 was not tested on the DNA. From its first to its last residue, the CDR3 has 8 amino acids. CDR1 is DFQATT, CDR2 SNEGSKA, per germline (reference sequence). CDR3 in amino acids: CSASRARV.

This sequence joins TRBV7-9 and TRBJ2-4, with 14 bases that match TRBD2. The CDR3 covers 15 residues. With V trimmed by 5 bases and J by 10 bases, 7 bases remained unmatched. The V gene's germline CDR1 is SEHNR and CDR2 FQNEAQ (reference sequence). The CDR3 DNA is TGTGCCAGCAGCCCGAGGACTAGCGGGGGGCGAATTCAGTACTTC. The encoded protein is CASSPRTSGGRIQYF.

The chain employs TRBV7-2 and TRBJ2-6; no reliable D call. The V and J ends lost 1 base and 5 bases respectively, with 9 bases between them. From germline, CDR1 is SGHTA and CDR2 FQGNSA. This CDR3 spans 15 amino acids. In nucleotides, the CDR3 is TGTGCCAGCAGCTTAGGAACGGATCGGGCCAACGTCCTGACTTTC. This gives the protein CASSLGTDRANVLTF. Full variable domain (remainder filled in from reference TRBV7-2 and TRBJ2-6): GAGVSQSPSNKVTEKGKDVELRCDPISGHTALYWYRQSLGQGLEFLIYFQGNSAPDKSGLPSDRFSAERTGGSVSTLTIQRTQQEDSAVYLCASSLGTDRANVLTFGAGSRLTVL.

The rearrangement joins TRBV19 to TRBJ1-2; maybe TRBD1 (5 bases). Germline V lookup: CDR1 LNHDA, CDR2 SQIVND (reference sequence). V was shortened by 5 bases and J by 3 bases, with 16 bases between the two germline ends. The CDR3 runs to 15 residues. The chain's CDR3 is CASSSGPYGHYGYTF. The CDR3 nucleotides read TGTGCCAGTAGTTCGGGACCTTACGGTCACTATGGCTACACCTTC.

This chain joins TRBV6-1 and TRBJ2-2; D assignment may be TRBD1 or TRBD2 (5 bases each). The V and J ends lost 8 bases and 7 bases respectively, with 17 bases between them. Per germline, CDR1 MNHNS and CDR2 SASEGT. There are 14 residues in the CDR3. CDR3: CASLRELFNGELFF. The DNA of the CDR3 is TGTGCCAGCCTCAGGGAGCTGTTCAACGGGGAGCTGTTTTTT.

This clonotype was counted between two and nine times. This chain links TRBV10-3 with TRBJ2-7, with 15 bases aligning to TRBD2. CDR1 and CDR2 from the germline V gene are ENHRY and SYGVKD. The CDR3 has 13 residues. V lost 10 bases, J lost 11 bases, and 9 bases stayed unmatched. The CDR3 DNA sequence: TGTGCCAGCAGACGGACTAGCGGGAGGGCGGAGTACTTC. As protein: CASRRTSGRAEYF.

This clonotype was observed at least ten times. The rearrangement uses TRBV19 and TRBJ1-1; tentative D call: TRBD1 (6 bases). V was cut by 1 base and J by 6 bases, with 15 bases left in between. CDR1 is LNHDA, CDR2 SQIVND, per germline (reference sequence). The CDR3 totals 15 residues. The CDR3 sequence is CASSIGWTVIPEAFF. In DNA, the CDR3 is TGTGCCAGTAGTATAGGGTGGACAGTGATCCCTGAAGCTTTCTTT.

This clonotype was seen repeatedly, ten times or more. J is TRBJ1-3 and V is TRBV11-3; no clear D gene. The CDR3 runs to 11 residues. Trimming pared 1 base from V and 16 bases from J, leaving 11 bases between. CDR1 is SGHNT, CDR2 YENEEA, per germline. The DNA for the CDR3 is TGTGCCAGCAGCTTAGGATCCCCCCGGTATTTT. Translating gives CASSLGSPRYF. Filled out from reference TRBV11-3 and TRBJ1-3, the complete variable domain reads EAGVVQSPRYKIIEKKQPVAFWCNPISGHNTLYWYLQNLGQGPELLIRYENEEAVDDSQLPKDRFSAERLKGVDSTLKIQPAELGDSAVYLCASSLGSPRYFGEGSWLTVV.

This clonotype was recorded once. The rearrangement links TRBV4-2 to TRBJ2-7; TRBD2 matches 16 bases. With V trimmed by 4 bases and J by 2 bases, 5 bases remained unmatched. CDR3 length: 17 residues. Germline lookup yields CDR1 LGHNA and CDR2 YNFKEQ. In DNA, the CDR3 is TGTGCCAGCAGCCCCGGGACTAGCGGGGGGGCCGCCTACGAGCAGTACTTC. Protein product: CASSPGTSGGAAYEQYF.

J is TRBJ2-7 and V is TRBV6-5; 8 bases fit TRBD2. The CDR3 loop spans 15 amino acids. V lost 4 bases and J lost 0; bases outside the gene matches: 5. The germline gives CDR1 MNHEY, CDR2 SVGAGI. The CDR3 protein is CASSSRLASSYEQYF. In nucleotides, the CDR3 is TGTGCCAGCAGTTCCCGACTAGCGAGCTCCTACGAGCAGTACTTC.

This clonotype was seen ten or more times. The chain is built from TRBV7-2 and TRBJ2-5; TRBD2 matches at 7 bases. Germline trimming cut 0 bases from V and 5 bases from J; bases unmatched to any gene: 6. The CDR3 is 15 amino acids. Germline V gene data show CDR1 as SGHTA and CDR2 as FQGNSA. In DNA form, the CDR3 reads TGTGCCAGCAGCTTAGCGGGCGGTAGCGGGGAGACCCAGTACTTC. This codes for CASSLAGGSGETQYF.

This clonotype was counted only a few times. The chain combines TRBV9 with TRBJ2-2; no firm D call. Per the germline V gene, CDR1 is SGDLS and CDR2 is YYNGEE. V lost 0 bases to trimming and J lost 3 bases, with 3 bases between them. The length of the CDR3 is 13 residues. Here the CDR3 DNA reads TGTGCCAGCAGCGTAGACTACACCGGGGAGCTGTTTTTT. This encodes CASSVDYTGELFF.

This clonotype showed up just a few times. This rearrangement joins TRBV24-1 to TRBJ1-2; 10 bases are a match to TRBD1. The CDR3 has 15 amino acids. Looked up from germline, CDR1 is KGHDR and CDR2 is SFDVKD. The V gene end was trimmed by 7 bases and the J gene end by 8 bases; junction bases not matched to a gene: 12. The CDR3 coding sequence is TGTGCCACCAGCCCTTCCGGGACAGGGGAAGTGGGCTACACCTTC. Translated: CATSPSGTGEVGYTF.

In its sample, this clonotype was seen once. The V gene is TRBV12-3 or TRBV12-4, the J gene TRBJ1-3, with D unclear. V lost 11 bases to trimming and J lost 4 bases, with 21 bases between them. The CDR3 totals 15 residues. CDR3 protein: CAGTWTQQGGNTIYF. As DNA, the CDR3 is TGTGCCGGCACTTGGACCCAGCAAGGGGGAAACACCATATATTTT.